This T cell receptor beta chain was observed in a study of blood T cells in healthy people across ages. Study results and limitations: Since the PBMCs were unsorted, naive and antigen-experienced cells could not be conclusively compared.

The V segment lost 2 bases and the J segment 4 bases; nucleotides outside the gene matches: 12. The CDR3 extends over 18 amino acids. From germline, CDR1 is MDHEN and CDR2 SYDVKM. Primed by a sample-barcoded 5' primer and a J-beta primer mix, a second PCR proceeded for about 6 to 12 cycles. CDR3-containing paired-end reads numbered at least 3 million in each sample. MiXCR was run by TCRdb on the 5' RACE reads, yielding one entry per CDR3 protein. The table includes 450,000 to 700,000 distinct CDR3 sequences, about 26% detected once. To note about this clonotype: Antigen unknown.

Caucasian, healthy and from Russia, the donors were aged between about 6 and 90. Sequenced material: blood. The chain has TRBV28 and TRBJ1-3; 9 bases agree with TRBD1. This sequence originates from a woman in her seventies in good health. The CDR3 DNA reads as TGTGCCAGCAGTTTACTACAAAATAACAGGGGGCGCGGAAACACCATATATTTT. The encoded protein is CASSLLQNNRGRGNTIYF.